These 22 T cell receptor beta chains came from one sample sequenced in a study of cytomegalovirus exposure and HLA in healthy donors. Both 60 Vbeta primers and 13 Jbeta primers went into the PCR. Assay: immunoSEQ multiplex PCR; the TCRdb copy retains only in-frame clones and omits some. The sample has around 52,000 clones; the top ten hold approximately 11%. Sequencing was done on a sample of PBMCs. These receptors were collected from a woman between 45 and 60 years old in good health and CMV-seropositive.

The CDR3 DNA follows: TGTGCCAGCAGCGTACTCCCCGGGGGGACTAGCGGGAGTATCACTGAGCAGTTCTTC. Translated: CASSVLPGGTSGSITEQFF. The V gene is TRBV9, the J gene TRBJ2-1; 14 bases are a match to TRBD2. The CDR3 is 19 amino acids. The trim removed 1 base at V and 9 bases at J, leaving 15 bases unmatched. Looked up from germline, CDR1 is SGDLS and CDR2 is YYNGEE.

V is TRBV5-1 and J is TRBJ1-4, with 8 bases matching TRBD1. Per germline, CDR1 SGHRS and CDR2 YFSETQ. V dropped 0 bases and J dropped 5; count of bases not matched to a gene: 0. This CDR3 spans 14 amino acids. CDR3 nucleotide sequence: TGCGCCAGCAGCTTGGGGACAGGGAATGAAAAACTGTTTTTT. It encodes CASSLGTGNEKLFF.

This chain joins TRBV9 and TRBJ1-1; D call uncertain. From germline, CDR1 is SGDLS and CDR2 YYNGEE. The V end was cut by 4 bases, the J end by 3 bases, with 10 bases between. The CDR3 has 13 amino acids. The CDR3 DNA reads as TGTGCCAGCAGCCCCCCTTTTGACACTGAAGCTTTCTTT. Protein: CASSPPFDTEAFF.

The rearrangement links TRBV28 to TRBJ2-7; D is uncertain. There are 13 residues in the CDR3. Trimming removed 3 bases at V and 9 bases at J, with 15 bases between. CDR1 and CDR2 (germline): MDHEN, SYDVKM. The CDR3 DNA reads TGTGCCAGCAGTTTTAACTCGCTTGGCGGGCAGTACTTC. Residues: CASSFNSLGGQYF.

The genes are TRBV28 and TRBJ1-2; D perhaps matches TRBD1 (6 bases). Germline values: CDR1 MDHEN, CDR2 SYDVKM. The V gene lost 3 bases and the J gene lost 3 bases, with 11 bases spanning the gap. The CDR3 totals 14 residues. CDR3 amino acids: CASSLRGAYYGYTF. In DNA, the CDR3 is TGTGCCAGCAGTTTGCGGGGGGCTTACTATGGCTACACCTTC.

The J gene is TRBJ2-7, the V gene TRBV6-5, with a possible D match to TRBD1 (5 bases). The CDR3 has 13 amino acids. The V end lost 2 bases, the J end lost 6 bases, and 11 bases lay between the germline ends. Germline V lookup: CDR1 MNHEY, CDR2 SVGAGI. The CDR3 is CASSYQGSSEQYF. The CDR3 region has the DNA TGTGCCAGCAGTTACCAGGGATCGAGCGAGCAGTACTTC.

The chain is built from TRBV28 and TRBJ2-2; 9 nucleotides align to TRBD2. V was pared by 11 bases and J by 13 bases, with 17 bases of the junction left unmatched. CDR3 length: 14 amino acids. The germline V gene encodes CDR1 MDHEN and CDR2 SYDVKM. The CDR3 DNA follows: TGTGCCTGCACCCGACAGGCTAGCGGGAAGGGGCTGTTTTTT. Encoded protein: CACTRQASGKGLFF. Using reference TRBV28 and TRBJ2-2 for the parts outside the CDR3, the full variable domain is DVKVTQSSRYLVKRTGEKVFLECVQDMDHENMFWYRQDPGLGLRLIYFSYDVKMKEKGDIPEGYSVSREKKERFSLILESASTNQTSMYLCACTRQASGKGLFFGEGSRLTVL.

The chain has TRBV7-2 and TRBJ1-4, with D possibly being TRBD1 (5 bases). Trimming left V 0 bases short and J 7 bases short, with 12 bases between. Looked up from germline, CDR1 is SGHTA and CDR2 is FQGNSA. The length of the CDR3 is 15 residues. This chain's CDR3 is CASSLALVGGEKLFF. The CDR3, as DNA: TGTGCCAGCAGCTTAGCGCTCGTGGGGGGTGAAAAACTGTTTTTT.

J is TRBJ2-3 and V is TRBV6-5, with 10 bases lining up with TRBD1. In germline, CDR1 is MNHEY, CDR2 SVGAGI. J gave up 5 bases and V 4 bases, and 6 bases lay outside the gene matches. The CDR3 loop spans 15 amino acids. CDR3 sequence: CASSFSGTGVDTQYF. The DNA of the CDR3 is TGTGCCAGCAGTTTCTCCGGGACAGGGGTAGATACGCAGTATTTT.

The chain employs TRBV18 and TRBJ1-2, with 7 bases lining up with TRBD1. CDR1 and CDR2 (germline): KGHSH, LQKENI. The CDR3 totals 15 residues. The J segment lost 5 bases and the V segment lost 6 bases, leaving 12 bases of the junction unmatched. The CDR3 region is CASSPSTGLVYGYTF. CDR3 DNA sequence: TGTGCCAGCTCCCCTTCGACAGGGCTGGTGTATGGCTACACCTTC.

This sequence joins TRBV11-2 and TRBJ2-5, with 11 bases fitting TRBD2. Germline CDR1 reads SGHAT; CDR2 reads FQNNGV. The CDR3 totals 15 residues. J was trimmed by 1 base and V by 3 bases; bases with no gene match: 1. The CDR3 region has the DNA TGTGCCAGCAGCTTTCTAGCGGGAGGCCAAGAGACCCAGTACTTC. Protein: CASSFLAGGQETQYF. Looking up the rest from reference TRBV11-2 and TRBJ2-5 gives the full variable domain: EAGVAQSPRYKIIEKRQSVAFWCNPISGHATLYWYQQILGQGPKLLIQFQNNGVVDDSQLPKDRFSAERLKGVDSTLKIQPAKLEDSAVYLCASSFLAGGQETQYFGPGTRLLVL.

This chain connects TRBV7-3 to TRBJ1-5; 8 bases fit TRBD1. Germline CDR1 and CDR2: SGHTA and FQGTGA. This CDR3 comprises 13 residues. V shed 2 bases, J shed 6 bases, and the junction held 0 bases outside the gene matches. CDR3 residues: CASSLGQGQPQHF. The DNA for the CDR3 is TGTGCCAGCAGCTTAGGACAGGGTCAGCCCCAGCATTTT. Supplemented by reference TRBV7-3 and TRBJ1-5, the full variable domain reads GAGVSQTPSNKVTEKGKYVELRCDPISGHTALYWYRQSLGQGPEFLIYFQGTGAADDSGLPNDRFFAVRPEGSVSTLKIQRTERGDSAVYLCASSLGQGQPQHFGDGTRLSIL.

This chain connects TRBV10-3 to TRBJ2-1, with TRBD2 identical over 8 bases. The V gene end was trimmed by 1 base and the J gene end by 9 bases; junction bases not matched to a gene: 11. Germline values: CDR1 ENHRY, CDR2 SYGVKD. The CDR3 spans 16 residues. CDR3: CAISELSGTRGAEQFF. Here the CDR3 DNA reads TGTGCCATCAGTGAGTTGTCCGGGACTAGAGGCGCTGAGCAGTTCTTC.

The rearrangement joins TRBV11-2 to TRBJ1-1; 9 nucleotides align to TRBD1. Germline V gene lookup returns CDR1 SGHAT and CDR2 FQNNGV. CDR3 size: 14 residues. Unmatched junction bases numbered 4, after V lost 3 bases and J lost 5 bases. This chain's CDR3 is CASSFTGGRTEAFF. Here the CDR3 DNA reads TGTGCCAGCAGCTTTACAGGGGGCCGGACTGAAGCTTTCTTT.

The chain carries TRBV6-1 and TRBJ2-2, with 12 bases matching TRBD1. The CDR3 length is 15 residues. J lost 6 bases, V lost 6 bases, and 5 bases had no gene match. Germline CDR1 is MNHNS and CDR2 is SASEGT. The CDR3 spells CASSRDRGLAGELFF. The CDR3 DNA is TGTGCCAGCAGCCGGGACAGGGGGCTCGCCGGGGAGCTGTTTTTT.

The chain combines TRBV5-6 with TRBJ1-3; 12 bases match TRBD1. Germline values: CDR1 SGHDT, CDR2 YYEEEE. This CDR3 has 17 amino acids. The V gene end was trimmed by 5 bases and the J gene end by 4 bases; junction bases not matched to a gene: 10. The chain's CDR3 is CASRQAPGQGAGNTIYF. In DNA, the CDR3 is TGTGCCAGCAGACAGGCGCCGGGACAGGGGGCAGGAAACACCATATATTTT.

The chain combines TRBV29-1 with TRBJ1-5, with no clear D. The CDR3 covers 14 residues. V was pared by 4 bases and J by 7 bases, with 17 bases between. Germline V CDR1 and CDR2: SQVTM, ANQGSEA. CDR3 DNA: TGCAGCGTTGCTGGCGTCCGAGGAGGGCAGCCCCAGCATTTT. It yields the protein CSVAGVRGGQPQHF. The variable domain in full, with the rest retrieved from reference TRBV29-1 and TRBJ1-5, is SAVISQKPSRDICQRGTSLTIQCQVDSQVTMMFWYRQQPGQSLTLIATANQGSEATYESGFVIDKFPISRPNLTFSTLTVSNMSPEDSSIYLCSVAGVRGGQPQHFGDGTRLSIL.

V and J are TRBV6-5 and TRBJ1-2; D not certain. V was shortened by 2 bases and J by 1 base, with 5 bases between the two germline ends. The CDR3 contains 13 residues. Germline CDR1 and CDR2: MNHEY and SVGAGI. The CDR3 DNA follows: TGTGCCAGCAGTTACGGGCATAACTATGGCTACACCTTC. Its protein product is CASSYGHNYGYTF.

This chain joins TRBV11-3 and TRBJ2-1; 9 bases are a match to TRBD2. The germline V gene encodes CDR1 SGHNT and CDR2 YENEEA. The CDR3 spans 16 residues. With 1 base clipped from V and 2 bases from J, the junction kept 3 bases outside the gene matches. CDR3 in amino acids: CASSLGGRVPYNEQFF. DNA of the CDR3: TGTGCCAGCAGCTTAGGCGGGAGGGTACCCTACAATGAGCAGTTCTTC. The complete variable domain, with remaining parts taken from reference TRBV11-3 and TRBJ2-1, reads EAGVVQSPRYKIIEKKQPVAFWCNPISGHNTLYWYLQNLGQGPELLIRYENEEAVDDSQLPKDRFSAERLKGVDSTLKIQPAELGDSAVYLCASSLGGRVPYNEQFFGPGTRLTVL.

The chain employs TRBV6-4 and TRBJ2-7, with D tentatively TRBD1 (5 bases). Trimming took off 2 bases at V and 5 bases at J, with 10 bases between the two ends. CDR1 and CDR2 from the germline V gene are MRHNA and SNTAGT. This CDR3 has 13 amino acids. This CDR3 is CASSDGASNEQYF. For the CDR3, the DNA is TGTGCCAGCAGTGACGGGGCTTCGAACGAGCAGTACTTC.

The rearrangement links TRBV5-5 to TRBJ2-7; 11 bases fit TRBD2. CDR3 length: 19 residues. With 4 bases clipped from V and 2 bases from J, the junction kept 17 bases outside the gene matches. Germline CDR1 reads SGHKS; CDR2 reads YYEKEE (reference sequence). The CDR3 is CASSPSSGTSGSSAYEQYF. CDR3 DNA: TGTGCCAGCAGCCCATCTTCCGGGACTAGCGGTTCTAGCGCCTACGAGCAGTACTTC.

This chain links TRBV2 with TRBJ1-2; possible D gene TRBD1, 6 bases. Germline V gives CDR1 SNHLY, CDR2 FYNNEI. The length of the CDR3 is 13 residues. Trimming shortened V by 6 bases and J by 4 bases, and 12 bases separated the two germline ends. CDR3 protein: CASRGGAGYGYTF. The CDR3 coding sequence is TGTGCCAGCAGGGGGGGGGCCGGCTATGGCTACACCTTC.